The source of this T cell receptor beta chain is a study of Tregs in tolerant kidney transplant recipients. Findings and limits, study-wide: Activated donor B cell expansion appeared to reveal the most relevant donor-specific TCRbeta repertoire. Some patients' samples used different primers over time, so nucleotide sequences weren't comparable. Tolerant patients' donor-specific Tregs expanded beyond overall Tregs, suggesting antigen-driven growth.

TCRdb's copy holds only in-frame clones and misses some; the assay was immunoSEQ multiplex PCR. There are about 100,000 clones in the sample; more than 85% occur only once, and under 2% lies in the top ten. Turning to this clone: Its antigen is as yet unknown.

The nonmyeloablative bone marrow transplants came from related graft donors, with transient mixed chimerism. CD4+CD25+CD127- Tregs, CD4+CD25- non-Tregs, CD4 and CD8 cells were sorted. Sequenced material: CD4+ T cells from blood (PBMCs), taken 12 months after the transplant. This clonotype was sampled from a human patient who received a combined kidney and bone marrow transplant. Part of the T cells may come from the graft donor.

CDR3 sequence reads: CSVTAGANTGELFF. CDR3 nucleotides: TGCAGCGTTACAGCGGGGGCCAACACCGGGGAGCTGTTTTTT. V usage is TRBV29-1 and J usage is TRBJ2-2, with 8 bases identical to TRBD2. The CDR3 loop spans 14 amino acids. The germline gives CDR1 SQVTM, CDR2 ANQGSEA. V dropped 5 bases and J dropped 2; count of bases not matched to a gene: 4.